This T cell receptor beta chain was observed in a study of T cells in Graves' hyperthyroidism and ophthalmopathy. Across the study: It was at initial diagnosis, before any treatment, that peripheral blood was collected.

RNA transcripts yielded amplified TCR beta CDR3 regions. Using the HTBI primer set, a first-round RT-PCR was run on the TCR CDR3. TCRdb reprocessed the multiplex PCR reads with MiXCR, giving one entry per CDR3 protein. Found here are around 500,000 distinct CDR3 sequences, roughly 14% of them singletons; the top ten hold about 17%. Germline-derived CDR1 and CDR2 are LGHNT and FRNRAP. V dropped 1 base and J dropped 6; count of bases not matched to a gene: 3. The CDR3 length is 15 residues. This clonotype was found many times. Sequenced material: blood. J is TRBJ2-1 and V is TRBV12-5; TRBD2 matches 10 bases. The TCR sequence derives from a woman younger than 35 with Graves' hyperthyroidism. The CDR3 DNA follows: TGTGCTAGTGGTTTGGGGACTAGCGGAGTCAATGAGCAGTTCTTC. This translates into CASGLGTSGVNEQFF. Together with reference TRBV12-5 and TRBJ2-1, the CDR3 gives the full variable domain: DARVTQTPRHKVTEMGQEVTMRCQPILGHNTVFWYRQTMMQGLELLAYFRNRAPLDDSGMPKDRFSAEMPDATLATLKIQPSEPRDSAVYFCASGLGTSGVNEQFFGPGTRLTVL.